This T cell receptor beta chain was identified during a study of OX40 agonist ivuxolimab in advanced cancers. Study information: Patients with prior anti-PD-1, anti-PD-L1 or anti-CTLA-4 therapy were eligible; approximately 40% had some.

The V end lost 0 bases, the J end lost 7 bases, and 15 bases lay between the germline ends. The length of the CDR3 is 16 residues. Looked up from germline, CDR1 is SGHTA and CDR2 is FQGNSA. This table comes from immunoSEQ multiplex PCR, and its TCRdb copy is limited to in-frame clones, with some not included. This table has tens of thousands of clones, approximately 92% appearing once. Findings of the study overall: Normalized T-cell clonal expansion was also low in a subset of nonresponders. Patients with a partial response at 0.1-3.0 mg/kg had among the lowest clonal expansion.

For this clone: Its antigen is unidentified.

The sample here was CD4+ or CD8+ T cells sorted from blood, taken in a trial of the OX40 agonist ivuxolimab. This receptor was obtained from an adult with an advanced solid tumor such as melanoma, head and neck, liver or kidney cancer. The V and J genes are TRBV7-2 and TRBJ1-4; D is possibly TRBD1 (5 bases). The CDR3: CASSLAGAGSGEKLFF. CDR3 coding DNA: TGTGCCAGCAGCTTAGCTGGGGCAGGGTCCGGTGAAAAACTGTTTTTT.